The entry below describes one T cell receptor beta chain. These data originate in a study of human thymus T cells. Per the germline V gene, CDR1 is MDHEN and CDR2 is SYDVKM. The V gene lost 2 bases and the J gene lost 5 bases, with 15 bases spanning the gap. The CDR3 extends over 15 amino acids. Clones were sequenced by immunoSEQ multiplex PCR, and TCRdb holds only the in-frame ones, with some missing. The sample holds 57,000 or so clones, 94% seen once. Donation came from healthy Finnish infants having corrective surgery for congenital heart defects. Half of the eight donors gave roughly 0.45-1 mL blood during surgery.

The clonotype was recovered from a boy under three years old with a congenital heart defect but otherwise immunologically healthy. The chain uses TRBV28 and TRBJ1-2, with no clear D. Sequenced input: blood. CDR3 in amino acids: CASSLRSAGKYGYTF. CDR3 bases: TGTGCCAGCAGTTTACGGTCCGCGGGAAAATATGGCTACACCTTC.